This T cell receptor (beta chain) emerged from a study of cytomegalovirus exposure and HLA in healthy donors. Study conclusions and caveats: A further, later analysis showed that HLA-associated TCR beta chains (compared with equally common others) were more clonally expanded.

This PCR relied on a set of 60 Vbeta primers and 13 Jbeta primers. Sequencing used immunoSEQ multiplex PCR; TCRdb keeps in-frame clones, though not all of them. The sample carries fewer than 150,000 clones, about 78% recorded once. On this clone: Its antigen is unidentified.

The V gene's germline CDR1 is MNHEY and CDR2 SMNVEV (reference sequence). Trimming stripped 3 bases from V and 2 bases from J, with 8 bases between. This CDR3 is 13 amino acids long. The chain employs TRBV27 and TRBJ2-7, with D maybe TRBD2 (6 bases). This clonotype was sampled from a man between 18 and 29 years old in good health and CMV-seronegative. Source material: PBMCs. The CDR3 protein is CASSFSGAYEQYF. The CDR3 DNA reads as TGTGCCAGCAGTTTTTCGGGAGCCTACGAGCAGTACTTC.